These T cell receptor beta chains were read from a single sample in a study of blood T cells in healthy people across ages. TCRdb re-derived calls from the 5' RACE reads in MiXCR, one entry per CDR3 protein. Here the sample spans roughly 2 million distinct CDR3 sequences, around 48% being singletons. The specimen was blood. These receptors all stem from a woman in her forties in good health. Both conserved end residues are part of each CDR3. D genes are given only for firm matches. A row's size may be missing; if present it is once, few, many or a size class.

cdr3_aa: CAISESGGQALGEQYF
cdr3_nt: TGTGCCATCAGTGAGTCAGGGGGACAGGCCCTAGGCGAGCAGTACTTC
v_call: TRBV10-3
j_call: TRBJ2-7
clone_size: NA
cdr3_length: 16
d_call: TRBD1

cdr3_aa: CASSLTPGLQETQYF
cdr3_nt: TGTGCCAGCAGTTTAACTCCGGGACTCCAAGAGACCCAGTACTTC
v_call: TRBV27
j_call: TRBJ2-5
clone_size: NA
cdr3_length: 15
d_call: NA

cdr3_aa: CASSLTAGQETQYF
cdr3_nt: TGTGCCAGCAGCTTAACGGCAGGACAAGAGACCCAGTACTTC
v_call: TRBV5-1
j_call: TRBJ2-5
clone_size: many
cdr3_length: 14
d_call: NA

cdr3_aa: CASSYGDPSDTQYF
cdr3_nt: TGTGCCAGCAGTTACGGGGACCCATCGGATACGCAGTATTTT
v_call: TRBV6-2/TRBV6-3
j_call: TRBJ2-3
clone_size: many
cdr3_length: 14
d_call: NA

cdr3_aa: CASSPWTSGGENEQFF
cdr3_nt: TGTGCCAGCAGTCCGTGGACTAGCGGGGGGGAAAATGAGCAGTTCTTC
v_call: TRBV27
j_call: TRBJ2-1
clone_size: NA
cdr3_length: 16
d_call: TRBD2

cdr3_aa: CSARLGVPNEQYF
cdr3_nt: TGCAGTGCTAGATTGGGGGTCCCTAACGAGCAGTACTTC
v_call: TRBV20-1
j_call: TRBJ2-7
clone_size: NA
cdr3_length: 13
d_call: NA

cdr3_aa: CASRSRVRGGTDTQYF
cdr3_nt: TGTGCCAGTCGTTCTAGAGTGCGGGGGGGCACAGATACGCAGTATTTT
v_call: TRBV28
j_call: TRBJ2-3
clone_size: NA
cdr3_length: 16
d_call: TRBD2

cdr3_aa: CATWDINYEQYF
cdr3_nt: TGTGCCACCTGGGACATAAACTACGAGCAGTACTTC
v_call: TRBV6-5
j_call: TRBJ2-7
clone_size: NA
cdr3_length: 12
d_call: NA

cdr3_aa: CSAPQQAPNYGYTF
cdr3_nt: TGCAGTGCCCCTCAGCAGGCTCCTAACTATGGCTACACCTTC
v_call: TRBV20-1
j_call: TRBJ1-2
clone_size: NA
cdr3_length: 14
d_call: NA

cdr3_aa: CSARLALYNEQFF
cdr3_nt: TGCAGTGCTAGACTAGCGCTTTACAATGAGCAGTTCTTC
v_call: TRBV20-1
j_call: TRBJ2-1
clone_size: few
cdr3_length: 13
d_call: NA

cdr3_aa: CATSRGTGDIQYF
cdr3_nt: TGTGCCACCAGCAGAGGTACAGGGGACATTCAGTACTTC
v_call: TRBV15
j_call: TRBJ2-4
clone_size: NA
cdr3_length: 13
d_call: TRBD1

cdr3_aa: CASSAPLAYNEQFF
cdr3_nt: TGTGCCAGCTCGGCCCCCTTGGCCTACAATGAGCAGTTCTTC
v_call: TRBV7-9
j_call: TRBJ2-1
clone_size: NA
cdr3_length: 14
d_call: NA

cdr3_aa: CASSEAGGHNEKLFF
cdr3_nt: TGTGCCAGCAGTGAAGCGGGCGGTCATAATGAAAAACTGTTTTTT
v_call: TRBV6-1
j_call: TRBJ1-4
clone_size: NA
cdr3_length: 15
d_call: NA

cdr3_aa: CASTLLAGGQETQYF
cdr3_nt: TGTGCCAGCACCCTACTAGCGGGGGGCCAAGAGACCCAGTACTTC
v_call: TRBV6-2/TRBV6-3
j_call: TRBJ2-5
clone_size: few
cdr3_length: 15
d_call: TRBD2

cdr3_aa: CVSSPRQGASLDTQYF
cdr3_nt: TGTGTCAGCAGCCCACGACAGGGGGCGAGCCTGGATACGCAGTATTTT
v_call: TRBV7-8
j_call: TRBJ2-3
clone_size: NA
cdr3_length: 16
d_call: TRBD1

cdr3_aa: CASSLSGAGPYEQYF
cdr3_nt: TGTGCCAGCAGTCTATCAGGGGCCGGGCCTTACGAGCAGTACTTC
v_call: TRBV27
j_call: TRBJ2-7
clone_size: NA
cdr3_length: 15
d_call: NA

cdr3_aa: CSATPGGQFITEAFF
cdr3_nt: TGCAGTGCTACCCCAGGGGGCCAGTTTATCACTGAAGCTTTCTTT
v_call: TRBV20-1
j_call: TRBJ1-1
clone_size: NA
cdr3_length: 15
d_call: TRBD1

cdr3_aa: CASSSGTGAHTDTQYF
cdr3_nt: TGCGCCAGCAGCTCCGGGACAGGGGCCCACACAGATACGCAGTATTTT
v_call: TRBV5-1
j_call: TRBJ2-3
clone_size: NA
cdr3_length: 16
d_call: TRBD1

cdr3_aa: CASSQSGAPPSETQYF
cdr3_nt: TGCGCCAGCAGTCAATCAGGGGCGCCGCCTTCAGAGACCCAGTACTTC
v_call: TRBV23-1
j_call: TRBJ2-5
clone_size: NA
cdr3_length: 16
d_call: NA

cdr3_aa: CASSNRQGLAKNIQYF
cdr3_nt: TGTGCCAGCAGCAATCGGCAGGGTCTAGCCAAAAACATTCAGTACTTC
v_call: TRBV2
j_call: TRBJ2-4
clone_size: NA
cdr3_length: 16
d_call: NA

cdr3_aa: CASSVADMSTDTQYF
cdr3_nt: TGTGCCAGCAGCGTTGCGGACATGAGCACAGATACGCAGTATTTT
v_call: TRBV9
j_call: TRBJ2-3
clone_size: NA
cdr3_length: 15
d_call: NA

cdr3_aa: CASSYPGRTFTDTQYF
cdr3_nt: TGTGCCAGCAGTTACCCCGGACGGACCTTCACAGATACGCAGTATTTT
v_call: TRBV6-6
j_call: TRBJ2-3
clone_size: NA
cdr3_length: 16
d_call: NA

cdr3_aa: CASSTRGDTDTQYF
cdr3_nt: TGTGCCAGCTCAACTAGGGGGGACACAGATACGCAGTATTTT
v_call: TRBV28
j_call: TRBJ2-3
clone_size: NA
cdr3_length: 14
d_call: NA

cdr3_aa: CASSLEAPSSYEQYF
cdr3_nt: TGTGCCAGCAGCTTAGAGGCACCGAGCTCCTACGAGCAGTACTTC
v_call: TRBV7-8
j_call: TRBJ2-7
clone_size: few
cdr3_length: 15
d_call: NA

cdr3_aa: CASSVVDSDYGYTF
cdr3_nt: TGTGCCAGCAGCGTAGTTGACAGTGACTATGGCTACACCTTC
v_call: TRBV9
j_call: TRBJ1-2
clone_size: few
cdr3_length: 14
d_call: NA

cdr3_aa: CASSLASGGFPPDTQYF
cdr3_nt: TGTGCCAGCAGCTTAGCTAGCGGGGGGTTCCCCCCAGATACGCAGTATTTT
v_call: TRBV7-2
j_call: TRBJ2-3
clone_size: NA
cdr3_length: 17
d_call: TRBD2

cdr3_aa: CASSQRGQGAVGGEAFF
cdr3_nt: TGTGCCAGCAGTCAACGTGGACAGGGGGCCGTTGGAGGTGAAGCTTTCTTT
v_call: TRBV6-6
j_call: TRBJ1-1
clone_size: NA
cdr3_length: 17
d_call: TRBD1

cdr3_aa: CASTRGQGYEQYF
cdr3_nt: TGTGCCAGCACCCGGGGACAAGGGTACGAGCAGTACTTC
v_call: TRBV12-3/TRBV12-4
j_call: TRBJ2-7
clone_size: few
cdr3_length: 13
d_call: NA

cdr3_aa: CASSSGLAGAWETQYF
cdr3_nt: TGTGCCAGCAGTTCCGGACTAGCGGGGGCATGGGAGACCCAGTACTTC
v_call: TRBV6-6
j_call: TRBJ2-5
clone_size: NA
cdr3_length: 16
d_call: TRBD2

cdr3_aa: CASSPGGSDMWVTQYF
cdr3_nt: TGTGCCAGCAGTCCTGGGGGGTCTGACATGTGGGTGACTCAGTACTTC
v_call: TRBV11-2
j_call: TRBJ2-5
clone_size: NA
cdr3_length: 16
d_call: NA

cdr3_aa: CSANDDRGQETQYF
cdr3_nt: TGCAGTGCAAATGATGACAGGGGGCAAGAGACCCAGTACTTC
v_call: TRBV20-1
j_call: TRBJ2-5
clone_size: few
cdr3_length: 14
d_call: TRBD1

cdr3_aa: CASSSGSATNEKLLF
cdr3_nt: TGTGCCAGCAGTTCGGGATCTGCAACTAATGAAAAACTGCTTTTT
v_call: TRBV6-5
j_call: TRBJ1-4
clone_size: NA
cdr3_length: 15
d_call: NA

cdr3_aa: CASSSPRGQGNYGYTF
cdr3_nt: TGTGCCAGCAGTTCGCCACGGGGACAGGGAAACTATGGCTACACCTTC
v_call: TRBV6-2/TRBV6-3
j_call: TRBJ1-2
clone_size: NA
cdr3_length: 16
d_call: TRBD1

cdr3_aa: CSVPFGVEGGGVGNEQFF
cdr3_nt: TGCAGCGTCCCGTTCGGGGTTGAGGGGGGCGGGGTCGGCAATGAGCAGTTCTTC
v_call: TRBV29-1
j_call: TRBJ2-1
clone_size: few
cdr3_length: 18
d_call: NA

cdr3_aa: CASSPLASGADTQYF
cdr3_nt: TGTGCCAGCAGCCCACTAGCATCGGGCGCAGATACGCAGTATTTT
v_call: TRBV6-5
j_call: TRBJ2-3
clone_size: NA
cdr3_length: 15
d_call: NA

cdr3_aa: CASSLLQGLDTPYF
cdr3_nt: TGTGCCAGCAGCTTGCTACAGGGCCTAGATACGCCGTATTTT
v_call: TRBV5-5
j_call: TRBJ2-3
clone_size: NA
cdr3_length: 14
d_call: NA

cdr3_aa: CASSLEGAGYNSPLHF
cdr3_nt: TGTGCCAGCAGCTTGGAAGGGGCCGGCTATAATTCACCCCTCCACTTT
v_call: TRBV5-6
j_call: TRBJ1-6
clone_size: few
cdr3_length: 16
d_call: NA

cdr3_aa: CASSPIPTGDYGYTF
cdr3_nt: TGCGCCAGCAGCCCGATTCCGACAGGGGACTATGGCTACACCTTC
v_call: TRBV5-1
j_call: TRBJ1-2
clone_size: NA
cdr3_length: 15
d_call: TRBD1

cdr3_aa: CASSLEGTTRETQYF
cdr3_nt: TGTGCCAGCAGCTTAGAGGGGACCACGCGAGAGACCCAGTACTTC
v_call: TRBV7-2
j_call: TRBJ2-5
clone_size: NA
cdr3_length: 15
d_call: NA

cdr3_aa: CASSSGPREDTQYF
cdr3_nt: TGTGCCAGCAGCTCTGGACCGAGAGAAGATACGCAGTATTTT
v_call: TRBV5-5
j_call: TRBJ2-3
clone_size: NA
cdr3_length: 14
d_call: NA

cdr3_aa: CASSIRRNEQFF
cdr3_nt: TGTGCCAGCAGTATAAGAAGGAATGAGCAGTTCTTC
v_call: TRBV27
j_call: TRBJ2-1
clone_size: few
cdr3_length: 12
d_call: NA

cdr3_aa: CASTASGGFYNEQFF
cdr3_nt: TGTGCCAGCACTGCTAGCGGGGGGTTCTACAATGAGCAGTTCTTC
v_call: TRBV12-3/TRBV12-4
j_call: TRBJ2-1
clone_size: NA
cdr3_length: 15
d_call: TRBD2

cdr3_aa: CASSEYSGFGETQYF
cdr3_nt: TGTGCCAGCAGTGAATACTCAGGGTTCGGGGAGACCCAGTACTTC
v_call: TRBV12-3/TRBV12-4
j_call: TRBJ2-5
clone_size: few
cdr3_length: 15
d_call: NA

cdr3_aa: CASSYRRRNEQFF
cdr3_nt: TGTGCCAGCAGTTACCGCCGAAGAAATGAGCAGTTCTTC
v_call: TRBV6-5
j_call: TRBJ2-1
clone_size: few
cdr3_length: 13
d_call: NA

cdr3_aa: CASSMDRRRAQYF
cdr3_nt: TGTGCCAGCAGCATGGACCGACGGAGGGCCCAGTACTTC
v_call: TRBV11-2
j_call: TRBJ2-7
clone_size: NA
cdr3_length: 13
d_call: NA

cdr3_aa: CASIESTEQETQYF
cdr3_nt: TGTGCCAGCATTGAGTCGACAGAGCAAGAGACCCAGTACTTC
v_call: TRBV6-6
j_call: TRBJ2-5
clone_size: NA
cdr3_length: 14
d_call: NA

cdr3_aa: CASSFGGAAQPQHF
cdr3_nt: TGTGCCAGCAGCTTCGGGGGGGCCGCTCAGCCCCAGCATTTT
v_call: TRBV7-8
j_call: TRBJ1-5
clone_size: few
cdr3_length: 14
d_call: NA

cdr3_aa: CASSEVLGEPLYGYTF
cdr3_nt: TGTGCCAGCAGTGAAGTCTTAGGGGAGCCCCTCTATGGCTACACCTTC
v_call: TRBV6-1
j_call: TRBJ1-2
clone_size: NA
cdr3_length: 16
d_call: NA

cdr3_aa: CATSSDSGSRQFF
cdr3_nt: TGTGCCACCAGCTCAGACTCCGGATCGCGACAGTTCTTC
v_call: TRBV24-1
j_call: TRBJ2-1
clone_size: NA
cdr3_length: 13
d_call: NA

cdr3_aa: CASSLNPDRNYGYTF
cdr3_nt: TGCGCCAGCAGCTTGAACCCCGACAGGAACTATGGCTACACCTTC
v_call: TRBV5-1
j_call: TRBJ1-2
clone_size: few
cdr3_length: 15
d_call: NA

cdr3_aa: CASSPNSQGGEPQHF
cdr3_nt: TGTGCCAGCAGCCCGAACAGTCAGGGTGGGGAGCCCCAGCATTTT
v_call: TRBV27
j_call: TRBJ1-5
clone_size: NA
cdr3_length: 15
d_call: NA